The next 2 T cell receptor beta chains were all read from a single sample in a study of T cells after yellow fever vaccination. TCRdb passed the 5' RACE reads through MiXCR, listing each CDR3 protein once. Of 300,000 to 350,000 distinct CDR3 sequences in the sample, 8.1% were seen once. This sample comprised PBMCs, obtained around 45 days after the first yellow fever vaccination. These receptors were obtained from a man in his late teens or twenties who received the YFV17D yellow fever vaccine.

This clonotype was counted ten times or more. The chain uses TRBV7-2 and TRBJ2-3; possible D gene TRBD2, 6 bases. The CDR3 runs to 12 residues. Trimming cost V 8 bases and J 6 bases, with 12 bases left between them. Germline V gene sequence: CDR1 SGHTA, CDR2 FQGNSA. The CDR3 protein is CASRGFADTQYF. CDR3 DNA: TGTGCCAGCCGGGGGTTTGCCGATACGCAGTATTTT.

The CDR3 here is CASNRIIAGGSNEQFF. In nucleotides, the CDR3 is TGCGCCAGCAACCGAATAATAGCGGGGGGAAGCAATGAGCAGTTCTTC. This chain connects TRBV4-1 to TRBJ2-1; TRBD2 agrees at 10 bases. This CDR3 is built from 16 residues. J gave up 6 bases and V 7 bases, and 12 bases lay outside the gene matches. Germline V gives CDR1 MGHRA, CDR2 YSYEKL.